This is a list of T cell receptor beta chains from one sample in a study of CD8 T cells in Susac syndrome. MiXCR, run by TCRdb on the immunoSEQ multiplex PCR reads, gives a single entry per CDR3 protein. The top ten hold approximately 0.11% of the sample, which has 400,000 or so distinct CDR3 sequences, 85% to 90% seen once. The sequenced sample was CD8+ T cells from PBMCs. The source of these receptors is a human donor with multiple sclerosis. CDR3s include the opening cysteine and the closing phenylalanine or tryptophan. The D gene is left open where the match is weak. Clone sizes are given selectively: once, few, many, or a class where the clone is expanded.

CDR3 DNA,CDR3 protein,clone size,D gene,J gene,V gene
TGTGCCAGCAGTGATACGACAGGGGTGACCGGGGAGCTGTTTTTT,CASSDTTGVTGELFF,.,TRBD1,TRBJ2-2,TRBV6-4
TGTGCCAGCAGTTACCCCTTCGGGGGGCAGGGGTCAGGGAATGAGCAGTTCTTC,CASSYPFGGQGSGNEQFF,.,.,TRBJ2-1,TRBV6-5
TGTGCCAGCAGTTTAGGGGTGGAGACCCAGTACTTC,CASSLGVETQYF,once,.,TRBJ2-5,TRBV12-3/TRBV12-4
TGTGCCATCAGTGAGTTGGGGACCAAGGCAACCGACGAGCAGTACTTC,CAISELGTKATDEQYF,.,.,TRBJ2-7,TRBV10-3
TGTGCCAGCAGCTTGTTGTCGGGCCCTTCCACAGATACGCAGTATTTT,CASSLLSGPSTDTQYF,.,.,TRBJ2-3,TRBV5-4
TGCGCCAGCACTCCGGGACAGGGTAGGAGTGAGCAGTTCTTC,CASTPGQGRSEQFF,.,TRBD1,TRBJ2-1,TRBV5-1
TGTGCCAGCAGTGTGGGGCTTGGCTACACCTTC,CASSVGLGYTF,.,.,TRBJ1-2,TRBV6-1
TGCAGCGCGGGGACAGGGATCTACGAGCAGTACTTC,CSAGTGIYEQYF,once,TRBD1,TRBJ2-7,TRBV29-1
TGTGCCAGCAGTGTACAGGGGGTGCGACAGTACTTC,CASSVQGVRQYF,.,TRBD1,TRBJ2-7,TRBV25-1
TGTGCCAGCAGCCAAGAGGGACTAGCGGACTACGAGCAGTACTTC,CASSQEGLADYEQYF,.,TRBD2,TRBJ2-7,TRBV3-1
TGTGCCACCAGCAGAGTGTTGGCGGACTCGAATGAGCAGTTCTTC,CATSRVLADSNEQFF,.,.,TRBJ2-1,TRBV15
TGTGCCAGTAGTCCTGGGGTATCTGGGGCCAACGTCCTGACTTTC,CASSPGVSGANVLTF,.,.,TRBJ2-6,TRBV19
TGTGCCAGCAGTGACCGGGCAGATTTGGACTATGGCTACACCTTC,CASSDRADLDYGYTF,.,.,TRBJ1-2,TRBV25-1
TGTGCCAGCAGCTTGTACCTGGAAGTTTATGGCTACACCTTC,CASSLYLEVYGYTF,.,.,TRBJ1-2,TRBV5-6
TGTGCCACCCAGGGGGCCAACACTGAAGCTTTCTTT,CATQGANTEAFF,few,TRBD1,TRBJ1-1,TRBV6-1
TGTGCCAGCAGCTTACCAACTAGCGGGGGCTCCTACAATGAGCAGTTCTTC,CASSLPTSGGSYNEQFF,.,TRBD2,TRBJ2-1,TRBV7-9
TGCGCCAGCAGCTTGCACGGACACGAGCAGTACTTC,CASSLHGHEQYF,.,.,TRBJ2-7,TRBV5-1
TGTGCCTGGAGTGTAACCGCCGAGGGGGAGCTGTTTTTT,CAWSVTAEGELFF,.,.,TRBJ2-2,TRBV30
TGCAGTGCTTACCTAGCGGGGGTTAGCTACGAGCAGTACTTC,CSAYLAGVSYEQYF,.,TRBD2,TRBJ2-7,TRBV20-1
TGTGCCAGTAGCCCCGGGACTGGGGCCACTGAAGCTTTCTTT,CASSPGTGATEAFF,.,.,TRBJ1-1,TRBV19
TGTGCCAGCAGCCCTTCGTGGACAGGGGTAGACTATGGCTACACCTTC,CASSPSWTGVDYGYTF,.,TRBD1,TRBJ1-2,TRBV3-1
TGTGCCAGCAGTCCCTCCTTAGCAAGGGGCACAGATACGCAGTATTTT,CASSPSLARGTDTQYF,.,.,TRBJ2-3,TRBV6-1
TGTGCCAGCAGTTACTCATCGGGCGGGGGGACCCAGTACTTC,CASSYSSGGGTQYF,.,TRBD2,TRBJ2-5,TRBV6-6
TGCGCCAGCAGCCAATTAGCGGTGAGCTCCTACGAGCAGTACTTC,CASSQLAVSSYEQYF,.,.,TRBJ2-7,TRBV4-1
TGTGCCAGTAGTCCCCCGGGGGGGCGGTATGGCTACACCTTC,CASSPPGGRYGYTF,.,.,TRBJ1-2,TRBV19
TGTGCCACGGGACAGGGGGCTCAGCCCCAGCATTTT,CATGQGAQPQHF,.,TRBD1,TRBJ1-5,TRBV27
TGTGCCAGCAGTACCCGGGCCACGACCGACTATGGCTACACCTTC,CASSTRATTDYGYTF,.,.,TRBJ1-2,TRBV6-1
TGTGCCAGCAGAAAGCGGGAGGGATGGAACACCGGGGAGCTGTTTTTT,CASRKREGWNTGELFF,.,TRBD2,TRBJ2-2,TRBV27
TGTGCCAGTAGTATTAGTCCCGGGGAGCTGTTTTTT,CASSISPGELFF,few,.,TRBJ2-2,TRBV19
TGTGCCAGTAGTATTGGGGACATTCGAGGCACCGGGGAGCTGTTTTTT,CASSIGDIRGTGELFF,.,.,TRBJ2-2,TRBV19
TGTGCCAGCAGCTTTCGGTTTTCCCCTGGAAACACCATATATTTT,CASSFRFSPGNTIYF,.,.,TRBJ1-3,TRBV7-8
TGCGCCAGCAGCTTGGAGGCACCGTATAATTCACCCCTCCACTTT,CASSLEAPYNSPLHF,.,.,TRBJ1-6,TRBV5-1
TGTGCCAGCAGTTTACCAACCGGGAGGGTTAGCACAGATACGCAGTATTTT,CASSLPTGRVSTDTQYF,.,TRBD2,TRBJ2-3,TRBV27
TGTGCCAGCACCGGGACAGATCTATATTATAATTCACCCCTCCACTTT,CASTGTDLYYNSPLHF,.,TRBD1,TRBJ1-6,TRBV6-1
TGTGCCAGCAGGGATGGAGCGGGGGACTACTCGGTCAAAAACATTCAGTACTTC,CASRDGAGDYSVKNIQYF,.,TRBD2,TRBJ2-4,TRBV2